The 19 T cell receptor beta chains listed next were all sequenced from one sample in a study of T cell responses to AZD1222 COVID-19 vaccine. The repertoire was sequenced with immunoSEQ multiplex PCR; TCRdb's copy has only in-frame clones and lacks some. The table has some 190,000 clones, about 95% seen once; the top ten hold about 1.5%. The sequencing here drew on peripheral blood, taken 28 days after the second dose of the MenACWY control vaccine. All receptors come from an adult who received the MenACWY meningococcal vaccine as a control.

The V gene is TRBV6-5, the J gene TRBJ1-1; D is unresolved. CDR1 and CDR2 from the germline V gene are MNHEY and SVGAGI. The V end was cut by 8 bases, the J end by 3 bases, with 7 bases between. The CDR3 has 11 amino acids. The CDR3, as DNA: TGTGCCAGCCCGGTACACACTGAAGCTTTCTTT. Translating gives CASPVHTEAFF.

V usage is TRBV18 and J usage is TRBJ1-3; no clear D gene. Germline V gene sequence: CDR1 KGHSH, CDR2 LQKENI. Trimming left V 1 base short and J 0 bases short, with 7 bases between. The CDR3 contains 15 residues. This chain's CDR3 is CASSPQVFSGNTIYF. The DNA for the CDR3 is TGTGCCAGCTCACCACAGGTGTTCTCTGGAAACACCATATATTTT.

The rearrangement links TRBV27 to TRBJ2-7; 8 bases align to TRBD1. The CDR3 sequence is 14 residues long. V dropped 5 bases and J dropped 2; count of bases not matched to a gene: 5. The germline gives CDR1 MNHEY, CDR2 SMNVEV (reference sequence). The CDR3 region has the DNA TGTGCCAGCAGTCCGGGACAGGCCGCCTACGAGCAGTACTTC. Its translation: CASSPGQAAYEQYF.

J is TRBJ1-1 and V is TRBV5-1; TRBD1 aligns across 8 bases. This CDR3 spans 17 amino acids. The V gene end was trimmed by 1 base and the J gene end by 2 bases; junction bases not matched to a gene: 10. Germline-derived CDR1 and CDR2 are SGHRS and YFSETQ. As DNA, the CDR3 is TGCGCCAGCAGCTTGCGGGGAATCGGACAGGGTAACACTGAAGCTTTCTTT. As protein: CASSLRGIGQGNTEAFF. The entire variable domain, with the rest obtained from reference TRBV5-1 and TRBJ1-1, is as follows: KAGVTQTPRYLIKTRGQQVTLSCSPISGHRSVSWYQQTPGQGLQFLFEYFSETQRNKGNFPGRFSGRQFSNSRSEMNVSTLELGDSALYLCASSLRGIGQGNTEAFFGQGTRLTVV.

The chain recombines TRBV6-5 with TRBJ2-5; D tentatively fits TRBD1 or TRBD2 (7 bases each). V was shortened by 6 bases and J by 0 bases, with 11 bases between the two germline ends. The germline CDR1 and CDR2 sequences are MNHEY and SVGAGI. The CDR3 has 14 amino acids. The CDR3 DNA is TGTGCCAGCAGAGCGGGACAGTACCAAGAGACCCAGTACTTC. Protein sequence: CASRAGQYQETQYF.

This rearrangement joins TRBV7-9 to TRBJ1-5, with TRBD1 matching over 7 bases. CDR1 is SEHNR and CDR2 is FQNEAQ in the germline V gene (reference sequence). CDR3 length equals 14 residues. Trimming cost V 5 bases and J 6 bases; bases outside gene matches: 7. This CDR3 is CASSVTGVGQPQHF. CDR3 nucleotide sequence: TGTGCCAGCAGCGTCACAGGGGTTGGTCAGCCCCAGCATTTT. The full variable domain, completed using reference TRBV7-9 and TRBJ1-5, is DTGVSQNPRHKITKRGQNVTFRCDPISEHNRLYWYRQTLGQGPEFLTYFQNEAQLEKSRLLSDRFSAERPKGSFSTLEIQRTEQGDSAMYLCASSVTGVGQPQHFGDGTRLSIL.

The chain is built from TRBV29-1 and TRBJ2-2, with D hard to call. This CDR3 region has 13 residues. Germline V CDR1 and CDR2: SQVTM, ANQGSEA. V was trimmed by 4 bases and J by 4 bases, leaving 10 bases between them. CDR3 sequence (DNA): TGCAGCGTTGGCCTGGGCAGCACCGGGGAGCTGTTTTTT. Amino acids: CSVGLGSTGELFF.

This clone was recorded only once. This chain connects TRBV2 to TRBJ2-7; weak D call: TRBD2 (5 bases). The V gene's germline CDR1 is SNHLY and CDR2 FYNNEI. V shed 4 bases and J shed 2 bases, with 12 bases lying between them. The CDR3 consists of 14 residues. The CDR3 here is CASSVGLSAYEQYF. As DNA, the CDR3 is TGTGCCAGCAGTGTAGGCCTTAGCGCCTACGAGCAGTACTTC.

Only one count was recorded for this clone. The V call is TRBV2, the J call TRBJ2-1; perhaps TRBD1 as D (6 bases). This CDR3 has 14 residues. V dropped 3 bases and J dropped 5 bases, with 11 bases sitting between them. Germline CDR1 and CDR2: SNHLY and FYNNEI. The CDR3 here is CASSDPGTHNEQFF. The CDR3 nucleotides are TGTGCCAGCAGTGACCCCGGGACACACAATGAGCAGTTCTTC.

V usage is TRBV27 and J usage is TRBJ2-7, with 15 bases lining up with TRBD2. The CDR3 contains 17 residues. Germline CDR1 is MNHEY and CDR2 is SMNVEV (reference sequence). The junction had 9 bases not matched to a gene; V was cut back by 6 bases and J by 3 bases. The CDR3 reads CASRRGLAGGVVYEQYF. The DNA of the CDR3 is TGTGCCAGCAGGAGAGGACTAGCGGGAGGGGTGGTCTACGAGCAGTACTTC.

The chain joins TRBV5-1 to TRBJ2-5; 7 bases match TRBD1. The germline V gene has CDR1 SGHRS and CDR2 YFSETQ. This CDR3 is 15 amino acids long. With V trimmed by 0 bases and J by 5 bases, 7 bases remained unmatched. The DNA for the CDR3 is TGCGCCAGCAGCTTGGGGACAGGAGATATGGAGACCCAGTACTTC. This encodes CASSLGTGDMETQYF.

CDR3 protein: CSVRGGSYEQYF. CDR3 nucleotide sequence: TGCAGCGTCCGGGGAGGGAGCTACGAGCAGTACTTC. The chain links TRBV29-1 to TRBJ2-7; 7 bases agree with TRBD2. CDR1 and CDR2 (germline): SQVTM, ANQGSEA. Unmatched junction bases numbered 5, after V lost 6 bases and J lost 3 bases. The CDR3 is 12 residues long.

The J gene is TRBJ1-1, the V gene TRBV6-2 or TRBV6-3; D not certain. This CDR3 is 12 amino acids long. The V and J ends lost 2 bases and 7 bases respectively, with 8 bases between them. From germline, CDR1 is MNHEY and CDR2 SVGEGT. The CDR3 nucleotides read TGTGCCAGCAGTTACAAGGGAAGTGAAGCTTTCTTT. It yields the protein CASSYKGSEAFF.

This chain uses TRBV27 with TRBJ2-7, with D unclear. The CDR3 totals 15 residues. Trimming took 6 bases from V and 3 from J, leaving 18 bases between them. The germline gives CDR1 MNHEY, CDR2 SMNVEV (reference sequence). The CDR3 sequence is CASRRTGPGFYEQYF. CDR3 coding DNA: TGTGCCAGCAGGCGCACCGGCCCCGGATTCTACGAGCAGTACTTC.

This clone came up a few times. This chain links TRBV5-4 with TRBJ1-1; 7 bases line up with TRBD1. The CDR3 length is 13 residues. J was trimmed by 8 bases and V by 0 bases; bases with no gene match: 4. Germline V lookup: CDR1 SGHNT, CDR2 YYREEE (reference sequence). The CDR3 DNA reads TGTGCCAGCAGCTTGGCCACGACAGGGGAAGCTTTCTTT. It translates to CASSLATTGEAFF.

The CDR3 sequence is CASSQDKGLAGVRGEQYF. The CDR3 region has the DNA TGCGCCAGCAGCCAAGATAAGGGACTAGCGGGAGTCCGTGGGGAGCAGTACTTC. J is TRBJ2-7 and V is TRBV4-1; 14 nucleotides match TRBD2. The CDR3 is made up of 18 amino acids. The V gene's germline CDR1 is MGHRA and CDR2 YSYEKL. V gave up 0 bases and J gave up 7 bases; unmatched junction bases: 11.

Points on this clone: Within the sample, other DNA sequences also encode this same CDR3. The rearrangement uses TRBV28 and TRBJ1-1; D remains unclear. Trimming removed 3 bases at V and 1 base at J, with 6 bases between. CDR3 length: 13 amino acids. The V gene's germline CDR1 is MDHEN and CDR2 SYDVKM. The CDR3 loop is CASSLGGNTEAFF. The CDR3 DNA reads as TGTGCCAGCAGTTTGGGTGGGAACACTGAAGCTTTCTTT.

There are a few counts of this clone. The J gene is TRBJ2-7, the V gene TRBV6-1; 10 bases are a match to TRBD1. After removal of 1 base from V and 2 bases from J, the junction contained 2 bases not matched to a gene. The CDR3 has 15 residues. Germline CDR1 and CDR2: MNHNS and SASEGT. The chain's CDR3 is CASSEEGTGAYEQYF. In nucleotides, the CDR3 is TGTGCCAGCAGTGAAGAAGGGACAGGGGCCTACGAGCAGTACTTC.

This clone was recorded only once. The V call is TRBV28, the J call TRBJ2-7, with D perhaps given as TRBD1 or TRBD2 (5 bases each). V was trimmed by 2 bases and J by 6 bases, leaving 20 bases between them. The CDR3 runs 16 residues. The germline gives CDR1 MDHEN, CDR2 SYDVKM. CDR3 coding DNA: TGTGCCAGCAGTTTACCCATTGTCGGGGCTCTGGGCGAGCAGTACTTC. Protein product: CASSLPIVGALGEQYF. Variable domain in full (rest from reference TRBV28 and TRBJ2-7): DVKVTQSSRYLVKRTGEKVFLECVQDMDHENMFWYRQDPGLGLRLIYFSYDVKMKEKGDIPEGYSVSREKKERFSLILESASTNQTSMYLCASSLPIVGALGEQYFGPGTRLTVT.